These 13 T cell receptor beta chains were sequenced from one sample in a study of blood T cell repertoires in COVID-19. Sequencing was performed with immunoSEQ multiplex PCR; in TCRdb, only in-frame clones are kept and a portion is missing. Here the sample spans 53,000 or so clones, approximately 80% being singletons. Sequenced: peripheral blood. These receptors all come from a human donor with active or convalescent COVID-19. The donor label of this sample is uncertain.

V and J are TRBV4-3 and TRBJ2-7; D is uncertain. Germline V lookup: CDR1 LGHNA, CDR2 YSLEER. Trimming stripped 2 bases from V and 1 base from J, with 6 bases between. This CDR3 region has 13 residues. Written as DNA, the CDR3 is TGCGCCAGCAGCCAAACCGGTTCCTACGAGCAGTACTTC. Protein: CASSQTGSYEQYF.

This chain connects TRBV6-4 to TRBJ1-2; perhaps TRBD1 as D (5 bases). The V end lost 4 bases, the J end lost 5 bases, and 26 bases lay between the germline ends. This CDR3 comprises 18 residues. From germline, CDR1 is MRHNA and CDR2 SNTAGT. The DNA of the CDR3 is TGTGCCAGCAGTGGGAAGGTGGGACTGCGGCCTGGTAGTTATGGCTACACCTTC. Amino acids: CASSGKVGLRPGSYGYTF.

V and J are TRBV9 and TRBJ2-2; 7 nucleotides agree with TRBD1. After removal of 4 bases from V and 5 bases from J, the junction contained 5 bases not matched to a gene. CDR1 and CDR2 (germline): SGDLS, YYNGEE. The CDR3 is 14 amino acids. The CDR3 nucleotides are TGTGCCAGCAGCCCCACAGGGGTAACCGGGGAGCTGTTTTTT. It yields the protein CASSPTGVTGELFF. Based on the CDR3 plus reference TRBV9 and TRBJ2-2, the full variable domain is DSGVTQTPKHLITATGQRVTLRCSPRSGDLSVYWYQQSLDQGLQFLIQYYNGEERAKGNILERFSAQQFPDLHSELNLSSLELGDSALYFCASSPTGVTGELFFGEGSRLTVL.

The chain uses TRBV7-2 and TRBJ1-4, with unresolved D. CDR3 length equals 15 residues. The ends were cut back, 6 bases at V and 6 bases at J, with 17 bases in the middle. The germline CDR1 and CDR2 sequences are SGHTA and FQGNSA. This CDR3 reads CASSGTARFDEKLFF. CDR3 coding DNA: TGTGCCAGCAGTGGTACCGCGAGGTTTGATGAAAAACTGTTTTTT.

The chain has TRBV9 and TRBJ2-2; the D gene is possibly TRBD1 (6 bases). The CDR3 sequence is 14 residues long. Germline values: CDR1 SGDLS, CDR2 YYNGEE. With 5 bases removed from V and 5 bases from J, the gap between germline ends came to 13 bases. As DNA, the CDR3 is TGTGCCAGCAGGACAGGTCACCAAACCGGGGAGCTGTTTTTT. Translating it yields CASRTGHQTGELFF.

This chain joins TRBV11-3 and TRBJ1-6; D unclear. The CDR3 totals 14 residues. The V and J ends lost 5 bases and 7 bases respectively, with 12 bases between them. Per the germline V gene, CDR1 is SGHNT and CDR2 is YENEEA. The CDR3 spells CASSIGRENSPLHF. CDR3 DNA sequence: TGTGCCAGCAGCATAGGACGGGAGAATTCACCCCTCCACTTT.

CDR3 sequence (DNA): TGCGCCAGCAGCTTGACGTCATTTGAAAGCCTTGAAGCTTTCTTT. The encoded protein is CASSLTSFESLEAFF. The chain links TRBV5-1 to TRBJ1-1; D is unclear. Germline loops: CDR1 SGHRS, CDR2 YFSETQ. V was trimmed by 1 base and J by 7 bases, leaving 17 bases between them. The CDR3 loop spans 15 amino acids.

Regarding this clone: Other DNA sequences in this specimen translate into the identical CDR3. The rearrangement joins TRBV20-1 to TRBJ2-7; 8 bases match TRBD2. The germline gives CDR1 DFQATT, CDR2 SNEGSKA (reference sequence). The CDR3 runs 11 residues. V shed 6 bases, J shed 5 bases, and the junction held 3 bases outside the gene matches. The CDR3 loop reads CSATSGHEQYF. Written as DNA, the CDR3 is TGCAGTGCCACTAGCGGCCACGAGCAGTACTTC.

The chain carries TRBV11-1 and TRBJ2-3; D gene unclear. The germline V gene has CDR1 SGHAT and CDR2 FQDESV (reference sequence). V lost 2 bases, J lost 4 bases, and 13 bases lay in between. The CDR3 is made up of 15 amino acids. This chain's CDR3 is CASSLTLNQADTQYF. CDR3 bases: TGTGCCAGCAGCTTAACCCTTAACCAGGCAGATACGCAGTATTTT.

A few counts support this clone. The CDR3 DNA reads as TGCGCCAGCAGCCAAGTCCCTCGGGGTCTAGGGCCCTCGAGGCAGCCCCAGCATTTT. It codes for CASSQVPRGLGPSRQPQHF. V and J are TRBV4-1 and TRBJ1-5; no firm D call. CDR3 length: 19 amino acids. The germline V gene has CDR1 MGHRA and CDR2 YSYEKL. The germline V and J ends were trimmed by 1 base and 7 bases, with 26 bases remaining between them.

This chain connects TRBV9 to TRBJ2-1; D is ambiguous. The germline gives CDR1 SGDLS, CDR2 YYNGEE. Trimming removed 0 bases from V and 5 bases from J, with 12 bases in between. This CDR3 is 15 amino acids long. The CDR3 coding sequence is TGTGCCAGCAGCGTAGCGACTGTGTGGGACAATGAGCAGTTCTTC. Translated: CASSVATVWDNEQFF.

This chain uses TRBV28 with TRBJ1-4; D gene uncertain. This CDR3 region has 16 residues. Germline V CDR1 and CDR2: MDHEN, SYDVKM. Trimming left V 4 bases short and J 4 bases short, with 16 bases between. The CDR3 reads CASSSGQRAGNEKLFF. The CDR3 bases are TGTGCCAGCAGTTCCGGCCAAAGAGCGGGTAATGAAAAACTGTTTTTT.

The chain combines TRBV9 with TRBJ2-7; D is possibly TRBD2 (5 bases). V shed 4 bases and J shed 1 base, with 15 bases lying between them. This CDR3 region has 15 residues. In germline, CDR1 is SGDLS, CDR2 YYNGEE. CDR3 sequence (DNA): TGTGCCAGCAGCTCCGGCCTAGCCCCATCCTACGAGCAGTACTTC. It translates to CASSSGLAPSYEQYF.